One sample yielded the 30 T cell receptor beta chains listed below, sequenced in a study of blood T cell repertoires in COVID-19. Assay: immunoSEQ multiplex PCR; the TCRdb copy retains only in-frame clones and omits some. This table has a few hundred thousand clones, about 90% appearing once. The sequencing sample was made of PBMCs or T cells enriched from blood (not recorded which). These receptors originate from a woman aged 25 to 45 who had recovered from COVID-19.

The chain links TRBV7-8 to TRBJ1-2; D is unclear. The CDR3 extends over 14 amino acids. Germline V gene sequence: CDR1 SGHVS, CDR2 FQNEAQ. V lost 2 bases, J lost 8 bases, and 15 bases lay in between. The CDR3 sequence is CASSLPDGRGGYTF. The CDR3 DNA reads TGTGCCAGCAGCTTACCCGACGGTCGAGGCGGCTACACCTTC.

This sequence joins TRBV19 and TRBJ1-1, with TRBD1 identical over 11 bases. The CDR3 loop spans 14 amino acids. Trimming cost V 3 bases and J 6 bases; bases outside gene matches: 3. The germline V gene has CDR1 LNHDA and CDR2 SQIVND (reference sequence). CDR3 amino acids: CASSIRGQGAEAFF. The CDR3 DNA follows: TGTGCCAGTAGTATCCGGGGACAGGGGGCTGAAGCTTTCTTT.

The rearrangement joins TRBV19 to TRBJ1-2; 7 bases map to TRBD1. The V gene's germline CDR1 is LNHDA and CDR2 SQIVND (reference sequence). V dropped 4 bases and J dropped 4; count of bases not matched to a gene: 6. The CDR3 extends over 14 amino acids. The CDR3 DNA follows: TGTGCCAGTAGTACCTCGACAGGGAGCTATGGCTACACCTTC. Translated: CASSTSTGSYGYTF.

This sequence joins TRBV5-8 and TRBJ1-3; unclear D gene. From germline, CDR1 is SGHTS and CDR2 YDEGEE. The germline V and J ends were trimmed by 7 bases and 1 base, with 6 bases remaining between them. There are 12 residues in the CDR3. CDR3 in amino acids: CASGGSGNTIYF. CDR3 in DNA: TGTGCCAGCGGCGGGTCTGGAAACACCATATATTTT.

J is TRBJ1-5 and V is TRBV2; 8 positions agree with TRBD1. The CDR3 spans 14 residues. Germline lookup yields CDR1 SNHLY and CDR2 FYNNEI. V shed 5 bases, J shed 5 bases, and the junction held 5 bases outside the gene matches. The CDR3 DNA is TGTGCCAGCAGTCCGACAGGGGCCTATCAGCCCCAGCATTTT. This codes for CASSPTGAYQPQHF.

The CDR3 here is CATSDRSSGPYNEQFF. In DNA form, the CDR3 reads TGTGCCACCAGTGACCGATCTAGCGGCCCTTACAATGAGCAGTTCTTC. V usage is TRBV24-1 and J usage is TRBJ2-1, with TRBD2 matching over 7 bases. Trimming at V came to 4 bases and at J to 4 bases, leaving 9 bases not matched to a gene. This CDR3 comprises 16 residues. In germline, CDR1 is KGHDR, CDR2 SFDVKD.

The CDR3 here is CASSHTGNTDTQYF. The CDR3 coding sequence is TGTGCCAGCAGTCATACGGGGAACACAGATACGCAGTATTTT. This chain uses TRBV6-5 with TRBJ2-3; D possibly corresponds to TRBD2 (5 bases). CDR1 and CDR2 (germline): MNHEY, SVGAGI. CDR3 length: 14 residues. Trimming shortened V by 5 bases and J by 2 bases, and 11 bases separated the two germline ends.

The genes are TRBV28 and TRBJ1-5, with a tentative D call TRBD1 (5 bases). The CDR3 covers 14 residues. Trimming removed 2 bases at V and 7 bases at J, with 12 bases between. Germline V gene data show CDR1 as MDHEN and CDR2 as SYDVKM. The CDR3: CASSLEGGGQPQHF. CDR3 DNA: TGTGCCAGCAGTTTAGAGGGCGGGGGGCAGCCCCAGCATTTT. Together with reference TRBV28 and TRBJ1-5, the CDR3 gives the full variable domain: DVKVTQSSRYLVKRTGEKVFLECVQDMDHENMFWYRQDPGLGLRLIYFSYDVKMKEKGDIPEGYSVSREKKERFSLILESASTNQTSMYLCASSLEGGGQPQHFGDGTRLSIL.

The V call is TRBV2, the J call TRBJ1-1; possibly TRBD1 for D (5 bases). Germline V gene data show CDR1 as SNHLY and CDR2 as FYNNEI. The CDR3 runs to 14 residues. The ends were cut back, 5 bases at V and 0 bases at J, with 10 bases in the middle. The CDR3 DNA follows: TGTGCCAGCAGTTACAGGAAAATGAACACTGAAGCTTTCTTT. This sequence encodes CASSYRKMNTEAFF.

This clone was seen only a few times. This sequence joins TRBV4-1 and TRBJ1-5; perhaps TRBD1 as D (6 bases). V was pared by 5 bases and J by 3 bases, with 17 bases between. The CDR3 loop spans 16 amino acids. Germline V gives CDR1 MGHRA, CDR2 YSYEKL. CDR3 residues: CASSSQGMGDNQPQHF. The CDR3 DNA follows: TGCGCCAGCAGCTCCCAGGGGATGGGTGACAATCAGCCCCAGCATTTT.

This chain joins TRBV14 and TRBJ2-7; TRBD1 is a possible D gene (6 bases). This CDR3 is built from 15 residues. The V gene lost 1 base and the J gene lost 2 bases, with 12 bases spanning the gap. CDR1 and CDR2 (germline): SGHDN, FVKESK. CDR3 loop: CASSQGGLPPYEQYF. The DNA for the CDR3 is TGTGCCAGCAGCCAAGGGGGGCTTCCCCCCTACGAGCAGTACTTC. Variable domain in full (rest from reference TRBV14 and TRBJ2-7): EAGVTQFPSHSVIEKGQTVTLRCDPISGHDNLYWYRRVMGKEIKFLLHFVKESKQDESGMPNNRFLAERTGGTYSTLKVQPAELEDSGVYFCASSQGGLPPYEQYFGPGTRLTVT.

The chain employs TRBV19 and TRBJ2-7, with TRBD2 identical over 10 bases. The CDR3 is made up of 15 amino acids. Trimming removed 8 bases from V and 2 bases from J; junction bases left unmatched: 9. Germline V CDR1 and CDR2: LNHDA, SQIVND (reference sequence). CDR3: CASGSGGSATYEQYF. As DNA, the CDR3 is TGTGCCAGTGGTAGCGGGGGGAGTGCAACCTACGAGCAGTACTTC. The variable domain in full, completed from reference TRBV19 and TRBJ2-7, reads DGGITQSPKYLFRKEGQNVTLSCEQNLNHDAMYWYRQDPGQGLRLIYYSQIVNDFQKGDIAEGYSVSREKKESFPLTVTSAQKNPTAFYLCASGSGGSATYEQYFGPGTRLTVT.

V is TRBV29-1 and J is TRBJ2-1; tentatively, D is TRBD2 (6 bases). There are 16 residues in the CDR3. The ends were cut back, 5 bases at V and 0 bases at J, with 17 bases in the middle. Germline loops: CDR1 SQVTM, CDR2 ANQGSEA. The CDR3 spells CSVPDTSRSSYNEQFF. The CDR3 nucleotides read TGCAGCGTTCCCGACACTAGCAGAAGCTCCTACAATGAGCAGTTCTTC.

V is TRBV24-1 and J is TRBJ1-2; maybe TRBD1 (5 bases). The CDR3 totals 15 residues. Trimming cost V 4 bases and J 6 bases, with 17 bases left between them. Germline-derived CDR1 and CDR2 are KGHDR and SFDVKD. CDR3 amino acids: CATSDALGAANGYTF. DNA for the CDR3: TGTGCCACCAGTGACGCCCTAGGGGCTGCTAATGGCTACACCTTC.

This chain's CDR3 is CAGGQDEGEKLFF. In DNA form, the CDR3 reads TGTGCCGGGGGACAGGATGAGGGTGAAAAACTGTTTTTT. The chain couples TRBV2 to TRBJ1-4; TRBD1 aligns across 8 bases. The CDR3 extends over 13 amino acids. The germline V gene encodes CDR1 SNHLY and CDR2 FYNNEI. V shed 11 bases and J 7 bases; nucleotides not matched to a gene: 9.

CDR3 coding DNA: TGTGCCAGCACCGCCAGCGGGGTCTCCTACAATGAGCAGTTCTTC. Amino acid sequence: CASTASGVSYNEQFF. V is TRBV9 and J is TRBJ2-1, with TRBD2 identical over 7 bases. V gave up 6 bases and J gave up 0 bases; unmatched junction bases: 6. The CDR3 covers 15 residues. Per germline, CDR1 SGDLS and CDR2 YYNGEE.

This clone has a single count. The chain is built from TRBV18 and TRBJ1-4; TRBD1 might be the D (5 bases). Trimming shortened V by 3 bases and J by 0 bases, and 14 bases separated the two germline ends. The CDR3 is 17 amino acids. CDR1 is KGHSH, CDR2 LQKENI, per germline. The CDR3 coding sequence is TGTGCCAGCTCACCTACAGACAGATTTGCAACTAATGAAAAACTGTTTTTT. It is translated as CASSPTDRFATNEKLFF.

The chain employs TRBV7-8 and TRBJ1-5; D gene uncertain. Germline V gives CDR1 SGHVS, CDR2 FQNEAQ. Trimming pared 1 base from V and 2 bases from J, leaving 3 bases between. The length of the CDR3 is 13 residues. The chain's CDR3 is CASSLGRNQPQHF. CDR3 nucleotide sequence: TGTGCCAGCAGCTTAGGGCGCAATCAGCCCCAGCATTTT.

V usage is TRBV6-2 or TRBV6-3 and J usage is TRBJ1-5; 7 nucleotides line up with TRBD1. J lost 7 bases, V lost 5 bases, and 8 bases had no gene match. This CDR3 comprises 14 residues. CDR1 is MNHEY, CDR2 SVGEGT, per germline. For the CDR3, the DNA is TGTGCCAGCAGTCCGGACAGGAGGGGCCAGCCCCAGCATTTT. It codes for CASSPDRRGQPQHF.

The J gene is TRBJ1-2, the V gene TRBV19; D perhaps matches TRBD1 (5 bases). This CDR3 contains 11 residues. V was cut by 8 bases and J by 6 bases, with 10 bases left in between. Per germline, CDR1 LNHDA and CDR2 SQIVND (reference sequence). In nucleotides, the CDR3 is TGTGCCAGTGGGGGGTTACATGGCTACACCTTC. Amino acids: CASGGLHGYTF.

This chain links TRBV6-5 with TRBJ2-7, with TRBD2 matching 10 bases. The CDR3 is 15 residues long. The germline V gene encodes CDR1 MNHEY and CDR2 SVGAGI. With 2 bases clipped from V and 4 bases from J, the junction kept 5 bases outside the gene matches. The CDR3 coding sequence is TGTGCCAGCAGTTACCCGCTAGCGGGAGCTTACGAGCAGTACTTC. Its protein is CASSYPLAGAYEQYF.

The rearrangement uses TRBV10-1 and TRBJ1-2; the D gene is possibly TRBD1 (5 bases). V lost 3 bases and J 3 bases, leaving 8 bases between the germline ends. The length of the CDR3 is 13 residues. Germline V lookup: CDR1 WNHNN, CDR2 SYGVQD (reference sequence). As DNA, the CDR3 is TGCGCCAGCAGTGAAGGGGTAGACTATGGCTACACCTTC. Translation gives CASSEGVDYGYTF.

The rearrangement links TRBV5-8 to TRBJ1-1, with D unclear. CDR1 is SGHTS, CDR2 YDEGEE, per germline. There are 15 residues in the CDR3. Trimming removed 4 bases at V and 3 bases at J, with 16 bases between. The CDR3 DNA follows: TGTGCCAGCAGCCCGCTAGGAGGGAGAGACACTGAAGCTTTCTTT. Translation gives CASSPLGGRDTEAFF.

CDR3 in amino acids: CASSLALSEGQFYGYTF. The CDR3, as DNA: TGTGCCAGCAGCTTGGCCCTTTCGGAGGGACAGTTTTATGGCTACACCTTC. The chain recombines TRBV5-5 with TRBJ1-2; 7 bases fit TRBD1. The CDR3 is 17 residues long. Germline trimming cut 0 bases from V and 5 bases from J; bases unmatched to any gene: 13. Germline V CDR1 and CDR2: SGHKS, YYEKEE (reference sequence).

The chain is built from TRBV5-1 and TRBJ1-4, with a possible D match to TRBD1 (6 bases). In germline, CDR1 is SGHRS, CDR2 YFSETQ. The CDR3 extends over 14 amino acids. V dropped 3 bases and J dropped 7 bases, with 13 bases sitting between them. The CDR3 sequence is CASSYSGGGEKLFF. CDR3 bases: TGCGCCAGCAGCTACTCTGGGGGCGGTGAAAAACTGTTTTTT.

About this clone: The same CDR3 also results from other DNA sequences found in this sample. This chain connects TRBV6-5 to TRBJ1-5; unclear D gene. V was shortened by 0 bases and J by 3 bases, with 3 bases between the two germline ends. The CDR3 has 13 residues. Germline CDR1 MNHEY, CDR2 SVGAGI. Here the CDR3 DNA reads TGTGCCAGCAGTTACTCGTACAATCAGCCCCAGCATTTT. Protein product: CASSYSYNQPQHF.

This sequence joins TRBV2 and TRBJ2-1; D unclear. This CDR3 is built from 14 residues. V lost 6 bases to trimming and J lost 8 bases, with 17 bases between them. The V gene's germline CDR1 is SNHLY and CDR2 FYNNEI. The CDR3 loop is CASSSRSSVDEQFF. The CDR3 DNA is TGTGCCAGCAGCTCTCGGAGTTCCGTGGATGAGCAGTTCTTC.

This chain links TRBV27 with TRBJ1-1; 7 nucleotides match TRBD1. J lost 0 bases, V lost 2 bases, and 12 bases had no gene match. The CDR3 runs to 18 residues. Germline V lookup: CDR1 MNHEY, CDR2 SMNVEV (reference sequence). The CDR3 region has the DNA TGTGCCAGCAGTTTAAATCTTGGGGCAGGGGGGATGAACACTGAAGCTTTCTTT. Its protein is CASSLNLGAGGMNTEAFF.

The CDR3 DNA is TGTGCCAGCAGCCACTCCGGGACTAGCGTCTACGAGCAGTACTTC. Translation gives CASSHSGTSVYEQYF. This chain links TRBV3-1 (or the pseudogene TRBV3-2) with TRBJ2-7, with 10 bases identical to TRBD2. With 3 bases clipped from V and 3 bases from J, the junction kept 5 bases outside the gene matches. The CDR3 consists of 15 residues. Germline V CDR1 and CDR2: LGHDT, YNNKEL (reference sequence).

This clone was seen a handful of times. For the CDR3, the DNA is TGTGCCAGCAGCCAGAATACTGGGATGGGGGCAGCTTTCTTT. Amino acid sequence: CASSQNTGMGAAFF. The chain carries TRBV14 and TRBJ1-1; weak D call: TRBD1 (6 bases). The CDR3 has 14 residues. V lost 3 bases and J 10 bases, leaving 18 bases between the germline ends. Germline V lookup: CDR1 SGHDN, CDR2 FVKESK.